The 9 T cell receptor beta chains below come from one sample, sequenced in a study of T cell responses to AZD1222 COVID-19 vaccine. Repertoires were generated with immunoSEQ multiplex PCR, while TCRdb's copy carries only in-frame clones and drops some. The table lists about 140,000 clones, under 95% of them singletons. The specimen comprised peripheral blood, sampled on day 0 of AZD1222 vaccination. All receptors derive from an adult in good health.

This clone has just one count. The rearrangement joins TRBV27 to TRBJ1-5, with D unclear. V was clipped by 5 bases and J by 6 bases, with 23 bases between them. Looked up from germline, CDR1 is MNHEY and CDR2 is SMNVEV (reference sequence). The CDR3 consists of 17 residues. The CDR3 reads CASSPYGRGPDGQPQHF. Written as DNA, the CDR3 is TGTGCCAGCAGTCCTTACGGGCGAGGACCAGACGGTCAGCCCCAGCATTTT.

This chain uses TRBV27 with TRBJ2-7; D might be TRBD2 (5 bases). V was trimmed by 8 bases and J by 4 bases, leaving 18 bases between them. Germline V gene sequence: CDR1 MNHEY, CDR2 SMNVEV (reference sequence). The CDR3 spans 14 residues. The CDR3 nucleotides read TGTGCCAGCTCGTACGGCCGAGGGCGATACGAGCAGTACTTC. It codes for CASSYGRGRYEQYF.

This clone occurred once. The chain couples TRBV7-9 to TRBJ1-2; D gene unclear. V lost 2 bases to trimming and J lost 3 bases, with 19 bases between them. Germline V CDR1 and CDR2: SEHNR, FQNEAQ (reference sequence). The CDR3 extends over 17 amino acids. In nucleotides, the CDR3 is TGTGCCAGCAGCTTACCTCCTGACCCACACCCGTACTATGGCTACACCTTC. It encodes CASSLPPDPHPYYGYTF.

This chain uses TRBV6-6 with TRBJ1-2; 7 nucleotides agree with TRBD1. The CDR3 consists of 17 residues. J lost 0 bases, V lost 5 bases, and 12 bases had no gene match. Germline V CDR1 and CDR2: MNHNY, SVGAGI (reference sequence). The CDR3 nucleotides read TGTGCCAGCAGTCCTCAGGGACAGAACTTAGCTAACTATGGCTACACCTTC. Translating it yields CASSPQGQNLANYGYTF.

V and J are TRBV15 and TRBJ2-7, with 7 bases that match TRBD1. Trimming cost V 4 bases and J 0 bases; bases outside gene matches: 3. The CDR3 sequence is 14 residues long. Germline CDR1 LNHNV, CDR2 YYDKDF (reference sequence). The DNA for the CDR3 is TGTGCCACCAGCACGACAGGGATCTCCTACGAGCAGTACTTC. Its protein is CATSTTGISYEQYF.

V and J are TRBV29-1 and TRBJ2-1; 8 bases match TRBD1. V lost 7 bases to trimming and J lost 6 bases; unmatched junction nucleotides: 8. The CDR3 length is 13 residues. Germline assignment: CDR1 SQVTM and CDR2 ANQGSEA. CDR3 DNA: TGCAGCGCCTCGGACAGGGTGGGCAATGAGCAGTTCTTC. Translated, it gives CSASDRVGNEQFF.

This clone was recorded only once. J is TRBJ2-3 and V is TRBV28; D not certain. Trimming cost V 3 bases and J 2 bases, with 12 bases left between them. Germline V lookup: CDR1 MDHEN, CDR2 SYDVKM. This CDR3 is built from 15 residues. CDR3 nucleotide sequence: TGTGCCAGCAGTTTCTTGGCGGTCACCACAGATACGCAGTATTTT. Its translation: CASSFLAVTTDTQYF.

This clone was counted a single time. The chain has TRBV6-2 or TRBV6-3 and TRBJ1-1; a possible D gene is TRBD1 (6 bases). The CDR3 totals 12 residues. V was shortened by 5 bases and J by 7 bases, with 11 bases between the two germline ends. CDR1 MNHEY and CDR2 SVGEGT come from the germline V gene. DNA of the CDR3: TGTGCCAGCAGTACAGGGCCCGGTGAAGCTTTCTTT. Translated, it gives CASSTGPGEAFF.

The rearrangement uses TRBV18 and TRBJ2-7; 8 bases align to TRBD2. The trim removed 6 bases at V and 5 bases at J, leaving 15 bases unmatched. This CDR3 spans 16 amino acids. Per the germline V gene, CDR1 is KGHSH and CDR2 is LQKENI. CDR3 loop: CASSHSVSGRGDEQYF. The CDR3, as DNA: TGTGCCAGCTCCCACTCCGTCAGCGGGAGAGGGGACGAGCAGTACTTC.